This record looks at one TCR beta chain sequence and its context. The gene symbols are mouse symbols. The sequenced fragment ends 1 residue before the CDR3 boundary, so the rest is inferred from the germline J gene. The sample belongs to a study of tissue T cells after allogeneic stem cell transplantation. The repertoire was sequenced with immunoSEQ multiplex PCR; TCRdb's copy has only in-frame clones and lacks some. Among around 510 clones listed, about 51% were seen once. CDR3 length equals 13 residues. The V gene lost 0 bases and the J gene lost 8 bases, with 9 bases spanning the gap. Germline V gene lookup returns CDR1 SGHSA and CDR2 FRNQAP. Time point defined: mouse harvest day 14 after allogeneic transplant. Mouse grafts combined 10^7 T-cell-depleted bone marrow cells with 10^6 splenic CD5+ T cells. Tissues came from B6→BALB/c major-mismatch GVHD mice at day 7 or 14.

The specimen was blood. The receptor's source is a female BALB/c mouse given C57BL/6 T cells with graft-versus-host disease after an allogeneic hematopoietic cell transplant. This rearrangement joins TRBV16 to TRBJ2-4; the D gene is possibly TRBD2 (6 bases). The CDR3 bases that were read are TGTGCAAGCAGCTTAGATGGGGGTGGCACCTTGTAC. The encoded protein is CASSLDGGGTLY. The entire CDR3 protein is CASSLDGGGTLYF.